One T cell receptor (beta chain) is described in this entry. What it binds is not known. Treatment reported: oral pan-JAK inhibitor, 5-10 mg twice daily. The CDR3 runs 16 residues. With 1 base clipped from V and 0 bases from J, the junction kept 3 bases outside the gene matches. Germline loops: CDR1 SGHAT, CDR2 FQNNGV. This entry is derived from a study of CD8+ T cells in alopecia areata. Overall study: Severity of treated patients was scored by affected scalp percentage. General study results and limits: Under tofacitinib, fewer expanded CD8+ clones appeared among the top 100 scalp clones.

Sequencing used cDNA as its template, made by extracting RNA and reverse transcribing it. Sequencing used immunoSEQ multiplex PCR; TCRdb keeps in-frame clones, though not all of them. This table has 75,000 to 80,000 clones, around 66% appearing once. The starting material was CD8+ T cells sorted from blood, obtained at week 24, from a patient treated with tofacitinib. This clonotype was sampled from a human donor with alopecia areata. The genes are TRBV11-2 and TRBJ2-7; 10 bases map to TRBD1. This CDR3 reads CASSLADRGPSYEQYF. The CDR3 DNA sequence: TGTGCCAGCAGCTTAGCAGACAGGGGGCCCTCCTACGAGCAGTACTTC.